The rows below give T cell receptor beta chains drawn from one sample of a study of high-grade serous ovarian cancer treatment subgroups. This table comes from immunoSEQ multiplex PCR, and its TCRdb copy is limited to in-frame clones, with some not included. The table includes about 12,000 clones, approximately 88% detected once. The sequenced sample was tumor tissue. Every receptor here comes from a human donor with high-grade serous ovarian cancer. The CDR3 runs from the conserved cysteine through the conserved F or W. D genes are given only for firm matches. Clone size appears in some rows only: once, few, many, or a class for an expanded clone.

.	.	TRBV5-6	TRBJ1-2	14	CASSDSRAGYGYTF	TGTGCCAGCAGCGACTCCAGGGCGGGCTATGGCTACACCTTC
TRBD2	.	TRBV7-2	TRBJ2-5	17	CASRSGLAGGNQETQYF	TGTGCCAGTCGATCGGGACTAGCGGGGGGGAACCAAGAGACCCAGTACTTC
TRBD2	.	TRBV27	TRBJ2-1	15	CASNPGGAPYNEQFF	TGTGCCAGCAACCCCGGGGGGGCACCCTACAATGAGCAGTTCTTC
TRBD1	.	TRBV5-1	TRBJ2-3	17	CASSLGAGTGRTDTQYF	TGCGCCAGCAGCTTGGGGGCCGGGACAGGACGCACAGATACGCAGTATTTT
.	.	TRBV28	TRBJ2-5	15	CASSRPGTVQETQYF	TGTGCCAGCAGCCGCCCCGGGACGGTCCAAGAGACCCAGTACTTC
.	once	TRBV7-2	TRBJ2-5	13	CASSTRLKETQYF	TGTGCCAGCAGCACCAGATTGAAAGAGACCCAGTACTTC
.	.	TRBV5-4	TRBJ2-1	16	CASSFISRGGNNEQFF	TGTGCCAGCAGTTTTATTTCCAGGGGGGGAAACAATGAGCAGTTCTTC
TRBD1	.	TRBV6-1	TRBJ1-2	14	CASSPGGVDVGYTF	TGTGCCAGCAGTCCAGGGGGCGTTGATGTTGGCTACACCTTC
.	.	TRBV28	TRBJ1-4	14	CASSSGGAGEKLFF	TGTGCCAGCAGTTCGGGGGGCGCAGGGGAAAAACTGTTTTTT
.	.	TRBV6-1	TRBJ1-4	14	CASSPPLMGEKLFF	TGTGCCAGCAGTCCCCCTCTGATGGGGGAAAAACTGTTTTTT
TRBD1	.	TRBV6-6	TRBJ1-3	15	CASSPTGISGNTIYF	TGTGCCAGCAGTCCGACAGGGATCTCTGGAAACACCATATATTTT
.	.	TRBV18	TRBJ1-5	14	CAGSAEGFGQPQHF	TGTGCCGGGTCCGCGGAGGGATTCGGACAGCCCCAGCATTTT
TRBD1	.	TRBV5-5	TRBJ1-6	15	CASRLPGQGASPLHF	TGTGCCAGCAGGTTACCGGGACAGGGGGCTTCACCCCTCCACTTT
.	.	TRBV30	TRBJ1-5	15	CAWSSPQGTHQPQHF	TGTGCCTGGAGTTCGCCTCAGGGGACTCATCAGCCCCAGCATTTT
.	.	TRBV9	TRBJ1-6	14	CASSVGLDNSPLHF	TGTGCCAGCAGCGTGGGCCTCGATAATTCACCCCTCCACTTT
.	few	TRBV7-2	TRBJ1-2	14	CASSIRADNYGYTF	TGTGCCAGCAGCATTAGGGCGGATAACTATGGCTACACCTTC
TRBD1	.	TRBV10-3	TRBJ1-3	16	CAISESTGFDGNTIYF	TGTGCCATCAGTGAGTCGACAGGGTTTGACGGAAACACCATATATTTT
TRBD1	.	TRBV7-9	TRBJ1-5	13	CASSGQGDQPQHF	TGTGCCAGCAGCGGACAGGGGGATCAGCCCCAGCATTTT
.	.	TRBV5-4	TRBJ2-3	15	CASSLGLGTTDTQYF	TGTGCCAGCAGCTTAGGTTTGGGGACCACAGATACGCAGTATTTT
.	.	TRBV5-5	TRBJ2-7	12	CASSLDWYEQYF	TGTGCCAGCAGCTTGGACTGGTACGAGCAGTACTTC
.	.	TRBV5-1	TRBJ2-5	16	CASSLEASWFGETQYF	TGCGCCAGCAGCTTGGAGGCGTCCTGGTTCGGGGAGACCCAGTACTTC
.	.	TRBV19	TRBJ1-5	14	CASSIGRSNQPQHF	TGTGCCAGTAGTATTGGCAGGAGCAATCAGCCCCAGCATTTT
TRBD1	.	TRBV5-4	TRBJ2-5	15	CASSSGQGNTKAQYF	TGTGCCAGCAGCTCGGGACAGGGAAATACTAAGGCCCAGTACTTC
.	once	TRBV18	TRBJ2-6	16	CASSPSHSSGANVLTF	TGTGCCAGCTCACCCTCCCATAGCTCTGGGGCCAACGTCCTGACTTTC
.	.	TRBV7-3	TRBJ1-6	14	CASSLTGGESPLHF	TGTGCCAGCAGCTTAACGGGCGGGGAATCACCCCTCCACTTT
.	.	TRBV6-5	TRBJ2-3	11	CASNSADTQYF	TGTGCCAGCAATAGCGCAGATACGCAGTATTTT
.	.	TRBV28	TRBJ1-6	17	CASTPWGSEAYNSPLHF	TGTGCCAGCACCCCATGGGGTTCAGAGGCCTATAATTCACCCCTCCACTTT
.	.	TRBV4-1	TRBJ1-2	11	CASSQGNGYTF	TGCGCCAGCAGCCAAGGGAATGGCTACACCTTC
.	.	TRBV7-2	TRBJ1-2	15	CASSLERGGAGGYTF	TGTGCCAGCAGCTTAGAGCGTGGGGGGGCTGGTGGCTACACCTTC
TRBD1	.	TRBV27	TRBJ1-2	17	CATMGAPTGGVYYGYTF	TGTGCCACCATGGGGGCCCCGACAGGGGGCGTCTATTATGGCTACACCTTC
TRBD2	.	TRBV30	TRBJ2-1	13	CAWRWTRGNEQFF	TGTGCCTGGAGGTGGACTAGGGGCAATGAGCAGTTCTTC
.	.	TRBV4-3	TRBJ2-3	14	CASSQASGTDTQYF	TGCGCCAGCAGCCAAGCATCGGGGACAGATACGCAGTATTTT
.	.	TRBV5-4	TRBJ1-1	16	CASSPPSRGMNTEAFF	TGTGCCAGCAGCCCTCCGTCGCGGGGCATGAACACTGAAGCTTTCTTT
.	.	TRBV7-7	TRBJ2-5	15	CASSLAGGPIETQYF	TGTGCCAGCAGCTTAGCGGGGGGGCCAATAGAGACCCAGTACTTC
.	.	TRBV4-3	TRBJ2-3	15	CASSRSGGRTDTQYF	TGCGCCAGCAGTCGATCAGGGGGGCGAACGGATACGCAGTATTTT
.	.	TRBV18	TRBJ2-7	13	CASSPQGSHEQYF	TGTGCCAGCTCCCCACAGGGCAGCCACGAGCAGTACTTC
.	.	TRBV7-2	TRBJ2-2	14	CASSQEGGLGELFF	TGTGCCAGCAGCCAAGAGGGGGGGCTCGGGGAGCTGTTTTTT
.	.	TRBV7-2	TRBJ1-1	14	CASSLEGLNTEAFF	TGTGCCAGCAGCTTAGAGGGGCTGAACACTGAAGCTTTCTTT
TRBD1	few	TRBV11-1	TRBJ2-5	16	CASTEGQGRDQETQYF	TGTGCCAGCACAGAAGGACAGGGTAGGGACCAAGAGACCCAGTACTTC
.	.	TRBV27	TRBJ1-2	14	CASRDRAGLTGYTF	TGTGCCAGCAGGGATAGAGCAGGGCTGACGGGCTACACCTTC